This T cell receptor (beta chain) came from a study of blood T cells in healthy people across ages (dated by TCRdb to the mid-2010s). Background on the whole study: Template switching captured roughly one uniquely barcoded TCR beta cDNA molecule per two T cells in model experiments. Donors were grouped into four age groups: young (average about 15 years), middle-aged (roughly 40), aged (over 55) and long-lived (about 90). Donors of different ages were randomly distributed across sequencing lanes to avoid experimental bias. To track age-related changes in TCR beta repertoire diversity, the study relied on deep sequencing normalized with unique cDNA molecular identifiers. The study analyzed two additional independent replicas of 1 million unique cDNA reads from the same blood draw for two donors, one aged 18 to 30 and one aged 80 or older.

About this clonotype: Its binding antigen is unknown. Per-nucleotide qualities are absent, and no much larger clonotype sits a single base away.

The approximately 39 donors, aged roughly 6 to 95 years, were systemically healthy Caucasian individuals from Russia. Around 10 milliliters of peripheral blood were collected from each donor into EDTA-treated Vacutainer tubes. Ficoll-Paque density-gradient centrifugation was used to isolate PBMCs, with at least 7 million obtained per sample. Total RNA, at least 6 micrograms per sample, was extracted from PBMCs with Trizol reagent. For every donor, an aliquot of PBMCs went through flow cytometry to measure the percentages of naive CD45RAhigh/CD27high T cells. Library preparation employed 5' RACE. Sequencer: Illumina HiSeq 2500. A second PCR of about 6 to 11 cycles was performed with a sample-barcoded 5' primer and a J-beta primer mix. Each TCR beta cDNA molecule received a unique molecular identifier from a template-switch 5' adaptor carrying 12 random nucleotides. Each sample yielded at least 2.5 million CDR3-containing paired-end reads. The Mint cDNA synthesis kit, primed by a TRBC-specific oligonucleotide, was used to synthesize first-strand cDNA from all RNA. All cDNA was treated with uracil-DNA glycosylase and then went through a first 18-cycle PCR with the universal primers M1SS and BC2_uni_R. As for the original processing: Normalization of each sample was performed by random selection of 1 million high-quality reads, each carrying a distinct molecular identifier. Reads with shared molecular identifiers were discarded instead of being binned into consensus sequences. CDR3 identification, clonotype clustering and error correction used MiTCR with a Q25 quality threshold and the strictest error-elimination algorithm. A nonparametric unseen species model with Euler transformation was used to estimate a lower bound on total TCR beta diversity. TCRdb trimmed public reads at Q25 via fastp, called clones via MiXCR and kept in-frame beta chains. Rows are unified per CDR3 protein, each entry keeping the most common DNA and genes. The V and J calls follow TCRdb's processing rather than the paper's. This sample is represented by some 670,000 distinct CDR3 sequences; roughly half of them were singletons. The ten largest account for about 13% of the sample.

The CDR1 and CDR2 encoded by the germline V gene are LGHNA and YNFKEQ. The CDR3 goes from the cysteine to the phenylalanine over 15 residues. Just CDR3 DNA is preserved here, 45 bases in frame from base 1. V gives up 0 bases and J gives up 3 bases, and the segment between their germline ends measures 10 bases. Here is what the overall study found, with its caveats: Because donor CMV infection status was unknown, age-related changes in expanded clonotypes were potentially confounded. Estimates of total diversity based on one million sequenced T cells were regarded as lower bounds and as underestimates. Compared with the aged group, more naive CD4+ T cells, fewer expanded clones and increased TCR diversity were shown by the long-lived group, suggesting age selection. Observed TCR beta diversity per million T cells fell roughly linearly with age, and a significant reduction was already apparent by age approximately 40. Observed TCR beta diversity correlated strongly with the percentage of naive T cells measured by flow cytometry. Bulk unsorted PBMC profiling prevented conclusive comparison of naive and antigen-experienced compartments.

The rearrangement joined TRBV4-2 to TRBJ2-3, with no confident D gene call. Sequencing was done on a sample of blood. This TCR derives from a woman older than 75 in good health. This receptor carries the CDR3 CASSQDFGATDTQYF. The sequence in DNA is TGTGCCAGCAGCCAAGATTTTGGAGCGACAGATACGCAGTATTTT.